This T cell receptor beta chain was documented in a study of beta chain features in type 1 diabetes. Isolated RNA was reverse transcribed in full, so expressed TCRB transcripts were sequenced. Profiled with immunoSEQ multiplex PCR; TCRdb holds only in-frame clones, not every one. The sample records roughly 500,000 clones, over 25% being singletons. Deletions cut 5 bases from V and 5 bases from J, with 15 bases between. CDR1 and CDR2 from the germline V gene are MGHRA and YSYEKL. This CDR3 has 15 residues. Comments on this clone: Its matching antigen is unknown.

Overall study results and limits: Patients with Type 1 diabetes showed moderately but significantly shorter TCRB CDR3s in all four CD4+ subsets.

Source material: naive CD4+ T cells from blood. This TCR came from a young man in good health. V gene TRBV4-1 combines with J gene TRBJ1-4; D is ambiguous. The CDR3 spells CASSYKPGRNEKLFF. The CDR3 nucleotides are TGCGCCAGCAGCTACAAGCCCGGCAGGAATGAAAAACTGTTTTTT.